This TCR beta chain appears in the sequencing data of a study of T cells in Graves' hyperthyroidism and ophthalmopathy (dated by TCRdb to between 2018 and 2021). For context, the study as a whole: Peripheral blood was sampled at the time of initial diagnosis, prior to any treatment. TCR V-J signatures able to tell the groups apart were searched for in a discovery cohort of 100 patients, of whom about 40 had Graves' ophthalmopathy and around 56 had stable Graves' hyperthyroidism. In roughly six Graves' hyperthyroidism patients, the study also compared T-cell repertoires from thyroid tissue with T-cell repertoires from blood. Whether ophthalmopathy could be predicted prospectively was tested in an independent validation cohort made up of fewer than 20 hyperthyroidism patients plus 17 patients who later progressed to ophthalmopathy. After sampling, hyperthyroidism patients received methimazole starting at 30 mg daily, and ophthalmopathy patients received high-dose intravenous methylprednisolone. For training and testing, the roughly 93 patients in the discovery cohort were randomly divided in a 7:3 ratio. The paper describes TCR Vbeta CDR3 sequencing of about 140 peripheral blood samples, made up of roughly 40 ophthalmopathy patients, more than 70 hyperthyroidism patients and roughly 17 progressor patients. What the study reported, not specific to this receptor: In validation, the model predicted progression to ophthalmopathy a median of around 6.5 months before onset, with roughly 70% sensitivity and roughly 77% specificity. Most expanded thyroid clonotypes (frequency above 0.001) were also found in blood, which suggests that blood repertoires may mirror thyroid immune responses. Ophthalmopathy was separated from stable hyperthyroidism by a 13 V-J signature model, with over 85% sensitivity and 81% to 82% specificity obtained in cross-validation and 80%/75% obtained in testing. Sample size was not statistically predetermined, and investigators were not blinded to group allocation.

TCR beta CDR3 regions were amplified from RNA transcripts. The first round of RT-PCR for the TCR CDR3 was performed with the HTBI primer set and the Qiagen OneStep RT-PCR kit. Libraries were constructed in a second round of multiplex PCR, after which size selection and purification were performed. Libraries were sequenced paired-end with 100 bp reads on an Illumina HiSeq2000. The authors' pipeline ran thus. Raw data were processed with SOAPnuke, discarding reads with adapters, uncalled bases, mean Phred below 15, or no exact constant-primer or identifier match. High-quality paired reads were merged with COPE v1.2.5, and unique nucleotide sequences were defined as clonotypes. MiTCR v1.1 was used to align the clonotypes against IMGT TRBV, TRBD and TRBJ reference segments. The analysis included only V-J combinations with a frequency above 0.0001, which together covered approximately 99% of the repertoires. The TCS score was defined as the ratio of F50 (clonal expansion) to E x V (chaos), calculated using BLOSUM62-based TCRdist between CDR3 peptides within each V-J. Welch's t-statistics and random forest reduced roughly 540 V-J features to under 15, which were used in a naive Bayes classifier (R e1071). TCRdb itself trimmed the public reads at Q25 with fastp, ran MiXCR and retained productive beta chains. A single entry per CDR3 protein holds the most common genes and DNA from its merged rows. For this entry, the V and J calls and clone size follow TCRdb and not the study's own pipeline. This sample gives more than 650,000 distinct CDR3 sequences in total; 11% to 15% of them show up just once. The top ten clonotypes cover 9.5% to 13% of the sample.

Inclusive of the bounding cysteine and phenylalanine, the CDR3 is 15 residues long. Only CDR3 DNA remains: 45 bases, in frame from the first base. CDR1 and CDR2 (SGHRS, YFSETQ) derive from the germline V gene. At the junction V is shortened by 0 bases and J by 6 bases, with 15 bases in between. Details on this clonotype: Its antigen is not yet known. Qualities for individual bases were not recorded, and no much larger clone is one base off.

A patient counted as having stable Graves' hyperthyroidism if no progression to ophthalmopathy occurred over 18 months of follow-up. The hyperthyroidism patients were between 18 and 65 years old and newly diagnosed, with a disease duration of less than 2 months. Patients with uncontrolled infections, other autoimmune diseases, pregnancy or lactation were excluded. Diagnoses relied on clinical symptoms, serum thyroxine and TRAb, thyroid ultrasound and orbital computed tomography. Ficoll-Paque density gradient centrifugation was used to isolate PBMCs from around 10 ml of fresh peripheral blood. Total RNA was extracted with Trizol reagent, and quality was checked on an Agilent 2100 Bioanalyzer.

The TCR comes from a woman under 30 with Graves' hyperthyroidism. Sequencing was done on a sample of blood. The sequence joins TRBV5-1 to TRBJ1-1, with TRBD1 as a weak D call on 6 bases. For the CDR3, the sequence is CASSLAGDSGAEAFF. The DNA sequence is TGCGCCAGCAGCTTGGCAGGGGATAGCGGCGCTGAAGCTTTCTTT.